This section outlines one TCR beta chain sequence together with its context. In preparing each TCR library, 3,000 to 4,000 ng of total RNA was used. Eight distinct reactions (per sample) were used to make the cDNA. Reprocessing the 5' RACE reads, TCRdb reports a single entry for every CDR3 protein and omits DNA. Its listing shows around 97,000 distinct CDR3 sequences. The germline CDR1 and CDR2 sequences are MDHEN and SYDVKM. This CDR3 contains 16 residues. The data were taken from a study of monozygotic twins with inflammatory bowel disease. The sequenced sample was blood. The sequence derives from a human donor with ulcerative colitis or Crohn's disease, or a healthy co-twin of an affected twin (not recorded which). This chain links TRBV28 with TRBJ2-1; the TCRdb D gene call, TRBD2, has no DNA to confirm it. The CDR3 loop reads CASSLWVAGGLNEQFF.